Listed below are T cell receptor beta chains from one sample, sequenced in a study of blood T cell repertoires in COVID-19. Only in-frame clones appear in the TCRdb table, and some are missing; sequencing was by immunoSEQ multiplex PCR. The sample carries 210,000 or so clones, 84% recorded once. Sequencing was done on a sample of peripheral blood. The receptors originated from a woman in her seventies with active or convalescent COVID-19. Each CDR3 is given with its conserved first and last residue. The D gene is left open where the match is weak. Not every row has a clone size; where given, it reads once, few, many or a size class.

j_call	d_call	v_call	clone_size	cdr3_nt	cdr3_aa
TRBJ2-5	-	TRBV5-1	-	TGCGCCAGCAGCCTAGAGGGAGAGACCCAGTACTTC	CASSLEGETQYF
TRBJ1-1	-	TRBV6-5	once	TGTGCCAGCTCCGGGGTTTTGGTCACTGAAGCTTTCTTT	CASSGVLVTEAFF
TRBJ1-3	-	TRBV5-6	-	TGTGCCAGCAGCCCGTACGGAGGGTCTGGAAACACCATATATTTT	CASSPYGGSGNTIYF
TRBJ1-6	TRBD1	TRBV14	-	TGTGCCAGCAGCCCGCGACAGGGGGCCGGCTCACCCCTCCACTTT	CASSPRQGAGSPLHF
TRBJ2-1	-	TRBV12-3/TRBV12-4	-	TGTGCCAGCAGTTTAGGTGTCTTAGAGCAGTTCTTC	CASSLGVLEQFF
TRBJ2-6	-	TRBV28	few	TGTGCCAGCAGTCTCCCCGGAGGGGGCCGTGGGGCCAACGTCCTGACTTTC	CASSLPGGGRGANVLTF
TRBJ1-2	TRBD1	TRBV6-6	-	TGTGCCAGCAGTCCGACAGGGTATGGCTACACCTTC	CASSPTGYGYTF
TRBJ1-3	TRBD1	TRBV4-1	-	TGCGCCAGCAGCCAAGATAAATCGGGGACAGGGCACTCTGGAAACACCATATATTTT	CASSQDKSGTGHSGNTIYF
TRBJ2-1	TRBD2	TRBV27	once	TGTGCCAGCAGGCGAGCGGGAGGGCCCTATGAGCAGTTCTTC	CASRRAGGPYEQFF
TRBJ1-6	-	TRBV6-5	-	TGTGCCAGCAGTTGGGAGGGGGGGAGGTCACCCCTCCACTTT	CASSWEGGRSPLHF
TRBJ2-1	TRBD1	TRBV5-1	few	TGCGCCAGCAGCTTGTCCGGGACAGGGTATTACAATGAGCAGTTCTTC	CASSLSGTGYYNEQFF
TRBJ2-1	TRBD2	TRBV19	-	TGTGCCAGTAGTCTTGGACTAGCGCGGACGACTGGCAATGAGCAGTTCTTC	CASSLGLARTTGNEQFF
TRBJ2-1	-	TRBV4-2	-	TGTGCCAGCAGCCAAGATGCGGGGACGGACTCCTACAATGAGCAGTTCTTC	CASSQDAGTDSYNEQFF
TRBJ2-1	TRBD2	TRBV7-9	few	TGTGCCAGCAGCTTACTTAGCGGGAGTTCCAATGAGCAGTTCTTC	CASSLLSGSSNEQFF
TRBJ2-3	-	TRBV7-6	-	TGTGCCAGCAGCCTAAGCAGGGGCCCAGATACGCAGTATTTT	CASSLSRGPDTQYF
TRBJ1-6	TRBD1	TRBV9	-	TGTGCCAGCAGCCCACAGGGGACACAGAATTCACCCCTCCACTTT	CASSPQGTQNSPLHF
TRBJ2-3	-	TRBV7-3	-	TGTGCCAGCAGCTTTTCCCATGAGACAGATACGCAGTATTTT	CASSFSHETDTQYF
TRBJ2-7	TRBD1	TRBV7-2	-	TGTGCCAGCAGCCCACTCACGACAGGGGCCGAGCAGTACTTC	CASSPLTTGAEQYF
TRBJ1-4	-	TRBV3-1/TRBV3-2	-	TGTGCCAGCAGTTACAGGGTTCGTACAACTAATGAAAAACTGTTTTTT	CASSYRVRTTNEKLFF
TRBJ2-7	TRBD1	TRBV18	-	TGTGCCAGCTCACCACCGGGACAGGGGTTGAACGAGCAGTACTTC	CASSPPGQGLNEQYF
TRBJ2-1	TRBD1	TRBV28	-	TGTGCCAGCAGTCTCCAGAGAACCGGGACAGGGCAGTTCTTC	CASSLQRTGTGQFF
TRBJ1-3	TRBD1	TRBV10-3	-	TGTGCCATCAGTGAGTGGGGACAGGGCGCAGCTGGAAACACCATATATTTT	CAISEWGQGAAGNTIYF
TRBJ1-5	-	TRBV12-3/TRBV12-4	few	TGTGCCAGCAGTTCGAACAGGCATCAGCCCCAGCATTTT	CASSSNRHQPQHF
TRBJ1-5	-	TRBV5-1	few	TGCGCCAGCAGCTTGGTGGTAGGGGAACAGCCCCAGCATTTT	CASSLVVGEQPQHF
TRBJ1-5	-	TRBV11-2	-	TGTGCCAGCAGCCCCTCGCAGGGCGTTTACCCCCAGCATTTT	CASSPSQGVYPQHF
TRBJ2-3	TRBD2	TRBV5-1	-	TGCGCCAGCAGCCTGGTAGCGGGAGGTTTATCAGATACGCAGTATTTT	CASSLVAGGLSDTQYF
TRBJ2-1	-	TRBV6-5	-	TGTGCCAGCAGCCGTGGCCATGAGCAGTTCTTC	CASSRGHEQFF
TRBJ2-1	TRBD2	TRBV5-1	-	TGCGCCAGCAGCGGGGGACTAGCGGAGGGGAATGAGCAGTTCTTC	CASSGGLAEGNEQFF
TRBJ1-5	-	TRBV28	-	TGTGCCAGCAGATACGGGGGGTATAGCAATCAGCCCCAGCATTTT	CASRYGGYSNQPQHF
TRBJ2-5	TRBD2	TRBV29-1	-	TGCAGCGCAGGACTAGCGGGAGAGACCCAGTACTTC	CSAGLAGETQYF
TRBJ2-1	-	TRBV11-3	-	TGTGCCAGCAGCTTATATGCTTTCGGGGGAGCGTCCTACAATGAGCAGTTCTTC	CASSLYAFGGASYNEQFF
TRBJ2-1	TRBD2	TRBV7-3	-	TGTGCCAGCAGCTTATGGGCTGTAGCGGGGGACTACAATGAGCAGTTCTTC	CASSLWAVAGDYNEQFF
TRBJ2-7	-	TRBV6-1	-	TGTGCCAGCAGTGAAAGCGCGGCATACTGGCCCTACGAGCAGTACTTC	CASSESAAYWPYEQYF
TRBJ1-5	-	TRBV5-1	-	TGCGCCAGCAGCTTGGACGGGGGGGGCCAGCCCCAGCATTTT	CASSLDGGGQPQHF
TRBJ2-1	-	TRBV5-1	once	TGCGCCAGCAGCATAACGACTGGGAGTGAGCAGTTCTTC	CASSITTGSEQFF
TRBJ2-5	TRBD1	TRBV18	-	TGTGCCAGCTCGCCGACAGGGCCAGGAGAGACCCAGTACTTC	CASSPTGPGETQYF
TRBJ2-1	TRBD1	TRBV19	-	TGTGCCAGTAGTCAGGGGGCAGGGGAGCAGTTCTTC	CASSQGAGEQFF
TRBJ2-3	TRBD2	TRBV7-3	-	TGTGCCAGCAGCGAATTGGGAGGGGTAGGGGCAGATACGCAGTATTTT	CASSELGGVGADTQYF
TRBJ2-1	TRBD2	TRBV9	-	TGTGCCAGCAGCGTAGTACCCCGACTAGCGGGATCGAATGAGCAGTTCTTC	CASSVVPRLAGSNEQFF
TRBJ2-2	-	TRBV4-1	-	TGCGCCAGCAGCCAAGGAATCCCGTCCCGGACCGGGGAGCTGTTTTTT	CASSQGIPSRTGELFF
TRBJ2-1	TRBD2	TRBV6-6	once	TGTGCCAGCAGTTACTCCGGCGGGAGCGGCAACAATGAGCAGTTCTTC	CASSYSGGSGNNEQFF
TRBJ2-1	-	TRBV5-1	-	TGCGCCAGCAGCCCGTCCCTAGGTGAGCAGTTCTTC	CASSPSLGEQFF
TRBJ1-2	TRBD1	TRBV27	-	TGTGCCAGCAGTTATCGCCGGGACAGGGCATATGGCTACACCTTC	CASSYRRDRAYGYTF
TRBJ2-1	-	TRBV5-1	-	TGCGCCAGCAGCTTGGTACAATACAATGAGCAGTTCTTC	CASSLVQYNEQFF
TRBJ2-2	TRBD2	TRBV27	-	TGTGCCAGCAGTTCCCCCGGACTAGCGGGCGCGAACACCGGGGAGCTGTTTTTT	CASSSPGLAGANTGELFF
TRBJ2-5	TRBD1	TRBV18	-	TGTGCCAGCTCACCGAGACAGGGGGCGGGAGAGACCCAGTACTTC	CASSPRQGAGETQYF
TRBJ2-3	TRBD2	TRBV11-3	-	TGTGCCAGCAGCTTAGGAAGCGGGGTCACAGATACGCAGTATTTT	CASSLGSGVTDTQYF